In its sample, the clone carrying this T cell receptor beta chain was seen many times. The antigen is undetermined. What was amplified from RNA transcripts were TCR beta CDR3 regions. An initial round of RT-PCR targeting the TCR CDR3 relied on the HTBI primer set. A single record per CDR3 protein comes from TCRdb applying MiXCR to the multiplex PCR reads. The table includes a few hundred thousand distinct CDR3 sequences, 13% to 15% detected once. The data originate from a study of T cells in Graves' hyperthyroidism and ophthalmopathy. Overall study: Peripheral blood sampling occurred at initial diagnosis, before any treatment.

PBMCs were obtained from about 9.9 ml fresh peripheral blood. Findings and limits, study-wide: For ophthalmopathy, model prediction preceded onset by a median about 6.2 months.

The CDR3 consists of 14 residues. V lost 2 bases to trimming and J lost 0 bases, with 8 bases between them. From germline, CDR1 is MNHEY and CDR2 SVGAGI. This TCR was sampled from a woman aged 18-35 years with Graves' hyperthyroidism. Source material: blood. The chain carries TRBV6-5 and TRBJ2-7, with D tentatively TRBD1 (5 bases). CDR3: CASSYTTVSYEQYF. CDR3 in DNA: TGTGCCAGCAGTTACACGACAGTCTCCTACGAGCAGTACTTC.